This entry describes one T cell receptor (beta chain). Amplification used 60 Vbeta primers and 13 Jbeta primers. Sequencing was performed with immunoSEQ multiplex PCR; in TCRdb, only in-frame clones are kept and a portion is missing. The sample contains 190,000 or so clones, roughly four fifths of which appear only once. The V and J ends lost 2 bases and 6 bases, in that order; junction bases with no gene match: 10. The CDR3 sequence is 16 residues long. Germline V gene sequence: CDR1 SGHKS, CDR2 YYEKEE (reference sequence). The data stem from a study of cytomegalovirus exposure and HLA in healthy donors.

This receptor was taken from a man aged 50 to 60 in good health and CMV-seronegative. Input material: PBMCs. The chain employs TRBV5-5 and TRBJ1-4; 7 nucleotides match TRBD1. The CDR3: CASSLTGEHGYEKLFF. In DNA, the CDR3 is TGTGCCAGCAGCTTAACAGGGGAACATGGATATGAAAAACTGTTTTTT.